Each of the 23 T cell receptor gamma chains below was sequenced from the same sample in a study of γδ T cells in repeated Plasmodium falciparum infection. TCRdb called clones from the multiplex PCR reads again using CATT. The table has 27,000 or so gamma-chain clones, 1.4% seen once. Flow sorting of PBMC yielded separate Vgamma9/Vdelta2+ and Vdelta2-negative gammadelta T cell populations for bulk repertoire analysis. The sample taken for sequencing was gamma-delta T cells from blood. These receptors all stem from a pool of human donors (malaria-infected and uninfected, not separated).

This clone showed up many times. TCRdb's protein, taken from a much larger clone, differs from this DNA's translation at residue 10, likely owing to a read error; the protein displayed comes from the DNA. This specimen includes other DNA sequences encoding the same CDR3. The J gene is TRGJ1 or TRGJ2, the V gene TRGV9. Germline assignment: CDR1 GITISATS and CDR2 ISYDGTV (reference sequence). The CDR3 loop spans 12 amino acids. CDR3 in DNA: TGTGCCTTGTGGGAGGTGCGGTATAAGGAACTCTTT. Its translation: CALWEVRYKELF.

At least ten counts were recorded for this clone. The TCRdb record carries a much larger clone's protein, which differs from this DNA's translation at residue 13; a read error is the likely cause, and the protein listed here is the DNA translation. V usage is TRGV9 and J usage is TRGJP. TCRdb does not report a J gene; here it was assigned by matching the DNA to germline references. Per the germline V gene, CDR1 is GITISATS and CDR2 is ISYDGTV (reference sequence). This CDR3 is built from 16 residues. The CDR3 protein is CALWETQELGKKTKVF. The CDR3 DNA reads TGTGCCTTGTGGGAGACCCAAGAGTTGGGCAAAAAAACCAAGGTATTT.

This clone has a handful of counts. TCRdb assigns this DNA the protein of a much larger clone, which departs from its translation at residue 3; this likely reflects a read error, and the protein shown comes from translating the DNA. The V call is TRGV9, the J call TRGJP1. No J segment appears in TCRdb, so it was assigned here by matching the sequence to germline. The CDR3 is 13 amino acids. The germline CDR1 and CDR2 sequences are GITISATS and ISYDGTV (reference sequence). This chain's CDR3 is CASWEEFRWFKIF. The CDR3 coding sequence is TGTGCCTCGTGGGAAGAATTCCGTTGGTTCAAGATATTT.

This clone was seen ten or more times. TCRdb assigns this DNA the protein of a much larger clone, which departs from its translation at residue 8; this likely reflects a read error, and the protein shown comes from translating the DNA. The CDR3 loop is CALWERTSYYKKLF. The CDR3 region has the DNA TGTGCCTTGTGGGAGAGGACGAGTTATTATAAGAAACTCTTT. The chain employs TRGV9 and TRGJ1 or TRGJ2. The J gene comes from matching the DNA to germline here; TCRdb lacks it. Trimming at V came to 3 bases and at J to 3 bases, leaving 8 bases not matched to a gene. CDR1 GITISATS and CDR2 ISYDGTV come from the germline V gene (reference sequence). This CDR3 has 14 amino acids.

This clone was found many times. For this DNA, TCRdb reports the protein of a much larger clone, which diverges at residue 11, most likely from a read error; the protein presented here is translated directly from the DNA. No J gene call was made, and the V gene is TRGV4. Germline values: CDR1 EGSTGY, CDR2 YDSYTSSV. This CDR3 contains 13 residues. The CDR3 DNA reads as TGTGCCACCTGGGATGGACCCCCTTATAAGAGACTCTTT. The encoded protein is CATWDGPPYKRLF.

This clone appeared many times. A far larger clone is just one base off, so this is likely a read error. Other DNA sequences in this sample translate to the same CDR3. The gene calls are TRGV9 and TRGJP. TCRdb is silent on the J gene; assignment here came from matching the DNA to germline. Germline CDR1 and CDR2: GITISATS and ISYDGTV (reference sequence). The CDR3 has 16 residues. The CDR3 coding sequence is TGCGCCTTGTGGGAGCCTCTGAAGTTGGGCAAAAAAATCAAGGTATTT. Its translation: CALWEPLKLGKKIKVF.

This clone has more than one count but fewer than ten. TCRdb's protein for this DNA is that of a much larger clone and differs from the translation at residue 6, likely a read error; the protein shown is the DNA translation. This rearrangement joins TRGV9 to TRGJP2. The J gene, left out of TCRdb, was set here by checking the DNA against germline. The CDR3 has 14 residues. Germline-derived CDR1 and CDR2 are GITISATS and ISYDGTV (reference sequence). J was trimmed by 2 bases and V by 6 bases; bases with no gene match: 6. CDR3 sequence reads: CALWTPSSDWIKTF. DNA of the CDR3: TGTGCCTTGTGGACCCCCAGTAGTGATTGGATCAAGACGTTT.

Concerning this clone: TCRdb assigns this DNA the protein of a much larger clone, which departs from its translation at residue 2; this likely reflects a read error, and the protein shown comes from translating the DNA. This chain links TRGV4 with TRGJP1. Since TCRdb gives no J gene, matching the DNA to germline was used here to assign it. Germline CDR1 reads EGSTGY; CDR2 reads YDSYTSSV. This CDR3 spans 13 amino acids. This CDR3 is CTTWGHIGWFKIF. CDR3 DNA sequence: TGTACCACCTGGGGTCATATTGGTTGGTTCAAGATATTT.

This clone was observed a few times. With a far larger clone one base away, a read error is the likely cause. Other DNA sequences in the same sample also yield this CDR3. The V gene is listed as TRGV9; no J gene was called. The CDR3 runs to 14 residues. Germline V gene sequence: CDR1 GITISATS, CDR2 ISYDGTV (reference sequence). The CDR3 here is CALWTHSSDWIKTF. The CDR3 DNA reads TGTGCCTTGTGGACCCACAGTAGTGATTGGATTAAGACGTTT.

This clone was recorded a few times. The protein TCRdb gives is from a much larger clone and does not agree with this DNA's translation at residue 7, likely a read error; the protein shown here comes from the DNA. This chain links TRGV9 with TRGJP. Here the J gene came from matching the DNA to germline, since TCRdb omits it. V shed 0 bases and J 4 bases; nucleotides not matched to a gene: 9. Germline V lookup: CDR1 GITISATS, CDR2 ISYDGTV (reference sequence). This CDR3 contains 19 residues. Here the CDR3 DNA reads TGTGCCTTGTGGGAGGTGACTGGGGGCCAAGAGTTGGGCAAAAAAATCAAGGTATTT. Translating gives CALWEVTGGQELGKKIKVF.

This clone was detected only a few times. A read error likely explains this, since a far larger clone differs by one base. The same CDR3 arises from other DNA sequences in this sample as well. V gene TRGV9 combines with J gene TRGJ1 or TRGJ2. Because TCRdb records no J gene, it was assigned here through a match of the DNA to germline. CDR1 is GITISATS and CDR2 is ISYDGTV in the germline V gene (reference sequence). The CDR3 is 13 amino acids. The CDR3 loop reads CALWEAPHYKKLF. CDR3 sequence (DNA): TGTGCCTTATGGGAGGCTCCCCATTATAAGAAACTCTTT.

In this sample, this clone turned up a few times. The protein recorded in TCRdb matches a much larger clone and deviates from this DNA's translation at residue 9, suggesting a read error; the protein here is obtained by translating the DNA. This chain links TRGV9 with TRGJ1 or TRGJ2. Because TCRdb records no J gene, it was assigned here through a match of the DNA to germline. The CDR3 totals 13 residues. CDR1 and CDR2 from the germline V gene are GITISATS and ISYDGTV (reference sequence). The CDR3 loop is CALWEGPYNKKLF. CDR3 in DNA: TGTGCCTTGTGGGAGGGACCTTATAATAAGAAACTCTTT.

This clone was seen at least ten times. TCRdb shows a much larger clone's protein in place of this DNA's translation, and the two differ at residue 4, likely through a read error; the protein shown is translated from the DNA. This sequence joins TRGV9 and TRGJP. Trimming cost V 9 bases and J 2 bases; bases outside gene matches: 1. This CDR3 comprises 14 residues. Germline CDR1 reads GITISATS; CDR2 reads ISYDGTV (reference sequence). The CDR3 loop is CALRQELGKKIKVF. CDR3 DNA: TGTGCCTTGCGGCAAGAGTTGGGCAAAAAAATCAAGGTATTT.

As concerns this clone: The protein held in TCRdb is that of a much larger clone and does not match this DNA's translation at residue 10, likely because of a read error; the protein shown is translated from the DNA. The V gene is TRGV9, the J gene TRGJ1 or TRGJ2. TCRdb is silent on the J gene; assignment here came from matching the DNA to germline. The CDR3 is 14 amino acids. The V gene's germline CDR1 is GITISATS and CDR2 ISYDGTV (reference sequence). CDR3 region: CALWEVRFYCKKLF. CDR3 nucleotides: TGTGCCTTGTGGGAGGTGCGTTTTTATTGTAAGAAACTCTTT.

This clone was counted many times. A far larger clone differs by one base, so this is likely a read error. Other DNA sequences in the same sample also yield this CDR3. CDR3 DNA: TGCGCCTTGTGGGAGTACGGACAAGAGTTGGGCAAAAAAATCAAGGTATTT. Translation: CALWEYGQELGKKIKVF. The V gene is TRGV9, the J gene TRGJP. The germline CDR1 and CDR2 sequences are GITISATS and ISYDGTV (reference sequence). The CDR3 is made up of 17 amino acids.

This clone has a count of ten or more. This DNA's translation and the protein TCRdb lists, from a much larger clone, do not match at residue 4, likely due to a read error; the protein shown is translated from the DNA. Additional DNA sequences in this sample encode the identical CDR3. This chain connects TRGV9 to TRGJ1 or TRGJ2. The J gene, missing from TCRdb, was assigned here through DNA to germline matching. The length of the CDR3 is 12 residues. Germline loops: CDR1 GITISATS, CDR2 ISYDGTV (reference sequence). This chain's CDR3 is CALREVWERKLF. The CDR3 coding sequence is TGTGCCTTGCGGGAGGTGTGGGAGAGGAAACTCTTT.

This clone was detected ten times or more. TCRdb records a much larger clone's protein for this DNA, with a difference at residue 10 that likely arises from a read error; the protein given is the translation of the DNA. The chain couples TRGV8 to TRGJP2. CDR3 length: 13 residues. Germline lookup yields CDR1 VENAVY and CDR2 YDSYNSRV. CDR3 DNA sequence: TGTGCCACCTGGGATAGTAGTGATTGGGTCAAGACGTTT. Encoded protein: CATWDSSDWVKTF.

Ten or more counts support this clone. TCRdb records a much larger clone's protein for this DNA, with a difference at residue 9 that likely arises from a read error; the protein given is the translation of the DNA. This sequence joins TRGV2 and TRGJ1 or TRGJ2. The J gene is not listed in TCRdb, so it was assigned here from a DNA match to germline. The CDR3 length is 13 residues. The germline CDR1 and CDR2 sequences are EGSNGY and YDSYNSKV. Germline trimming cut 0 bases from V and 9 bases from J; bases unmatched to any gene: 8. Written as DNA, the CDR3 is TGTGCCACCTGGGACGGGCAAAGTTGTAAGAAACTCTTT. Its translation: CATWDGQSCKKLF.

This clone was seen at least ten times. The protein held in TCRdb is that of a much larger clone and does not match this DNA's translation at residue 5, likely because of a read error; the protein shown is translated from the DNA. The chain has TRGV2 and TRGJ1 or TRGJ2. Germline-derived CDR1 and CDR2 are EGSNGY and YDSYNSKV. The length of the CDR3 is 14 residues. CDR3 residues: CATWVGFYYYKKLF. DNA for the CDR3: TGTGCCACCTGGGTCGGGTTCTATTATTATAAGAAACTCTTT.

At least ten counts were recorded for this clone. A much larger clone lies one base from this, so it may be a read error. The gene calls are TRGV8 and TRGJ1 or TRGJ2. The germline V gene encodes CDR1 VENAVY and CDR2 YDSYNSRV. Trimming at V came to 0 bases and at J to 4 bases, leaving 3 bases not matched to a gene. This CDR3 is 13 amino acids long. CDR3 nucleotides: TGTGCCACCTGGGATAGGGGGTATTATAAGAAACTCTTT. It specifies CATWDRGYYKKLF.

Many counts were recorded for this clone. The protein given by TCRdb reflects a much larger clone and differs at residue 3 from this DNA's translation, likely from a read error; the protein shown is the DNA's translation. The CDR3 loop reads CAAWDGHSDWIKTF. CDR3 coding DNA: TGTGCCGCCTGGGACGGGCATAGTGATTGGATCAAGACGTTT. The chain couples TRGV2 to TRGJP2. Germline V gene lookup returns CDR1 EGSNGY and CDR2 YDSYNSKV. The CDR3 is 14 amino acids.

A note on this clone: TCRdb has a much larger clone's protein, which differs at residue 7 from the translation of this DNA, likely because of a read error; what is shown is the protein translated from the DNA. The chain joins TRGV9 to TRGJ1 or TRGJ2. TCRdb supplies no J gene; here it was assigned by aligning the nucleotide sequence to germline. J was trimmed by 3 bases and V by 3 bases; bases with no gene match: 8. The V gene's germline CDR1 is GITISATS and CDR2 ISYDGTV (reference sequence). The CDR3 is 14 amino acids. The CDR3 spells CALWETEAYYKKLF. The CDR3 coding sequence is TGTGCCTTGTGGGAGACCGAAGCTTATTATAAGAAACTCTTT.

This clone was seen repeatedly, ten times or more. A read error likely explains this, since a far larger clone differs by one base. Other DNA sequences of this sample code for an identical CDR3. The chain combines TRGV9 with TRGJP. Germline matching of the DNA provided the J gene here, since TCRdb leaves it blank. Germline loops: CDR1 GITISATS, CDR2 ISYDGTV (reference sequence). This CDR3 is built from 16 residues. The CDR3 loop reads CALWEELELGKKIKVF. The CDR3 coding sequence is TGCGCCTTGTGGGAAGAGCTCGAGTTGGGCAAAAAAATCAAGGTATTT.